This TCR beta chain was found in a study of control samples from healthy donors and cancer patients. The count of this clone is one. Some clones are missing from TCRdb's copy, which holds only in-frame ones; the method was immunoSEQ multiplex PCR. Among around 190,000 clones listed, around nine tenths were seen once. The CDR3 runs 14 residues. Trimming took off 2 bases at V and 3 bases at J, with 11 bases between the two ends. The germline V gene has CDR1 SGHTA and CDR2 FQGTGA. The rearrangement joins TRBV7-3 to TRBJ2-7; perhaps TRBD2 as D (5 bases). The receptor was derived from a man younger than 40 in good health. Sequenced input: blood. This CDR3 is CASSLGGGNYEQYF. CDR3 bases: TGTGCCAGCAGCTTAGGAGGAGGAAACTACGAGCAGTACTTC.